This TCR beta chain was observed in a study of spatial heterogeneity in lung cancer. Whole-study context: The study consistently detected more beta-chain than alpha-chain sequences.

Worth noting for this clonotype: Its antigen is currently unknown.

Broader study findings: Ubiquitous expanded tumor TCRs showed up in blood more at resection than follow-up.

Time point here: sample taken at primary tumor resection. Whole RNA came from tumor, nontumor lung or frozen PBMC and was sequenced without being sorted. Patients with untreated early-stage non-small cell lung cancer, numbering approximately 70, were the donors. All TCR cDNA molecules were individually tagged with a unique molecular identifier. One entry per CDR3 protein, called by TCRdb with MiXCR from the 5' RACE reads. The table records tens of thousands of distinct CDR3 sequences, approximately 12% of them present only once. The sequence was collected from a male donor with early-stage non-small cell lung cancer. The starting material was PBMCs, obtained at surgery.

Here the CDR3 reads CASSYALTGETEAFF. CDR3 coding DNA: TGTGCCAGCAGTTACGCGCTAACAGGGGAAACTGAAGCTTTCTTT. The chain recombines TRBV6-2 or TRBV6-3 with TRBJ1-1; 7 bases line up with TRBD1. V shed 2 bases, J shed 5 bases, and the junction held 8 bases outside the gene matches. The germline CDR1 and CDR2 sequences are MNHEY and SVGEGT. The CDR3 is 15 amino acids.